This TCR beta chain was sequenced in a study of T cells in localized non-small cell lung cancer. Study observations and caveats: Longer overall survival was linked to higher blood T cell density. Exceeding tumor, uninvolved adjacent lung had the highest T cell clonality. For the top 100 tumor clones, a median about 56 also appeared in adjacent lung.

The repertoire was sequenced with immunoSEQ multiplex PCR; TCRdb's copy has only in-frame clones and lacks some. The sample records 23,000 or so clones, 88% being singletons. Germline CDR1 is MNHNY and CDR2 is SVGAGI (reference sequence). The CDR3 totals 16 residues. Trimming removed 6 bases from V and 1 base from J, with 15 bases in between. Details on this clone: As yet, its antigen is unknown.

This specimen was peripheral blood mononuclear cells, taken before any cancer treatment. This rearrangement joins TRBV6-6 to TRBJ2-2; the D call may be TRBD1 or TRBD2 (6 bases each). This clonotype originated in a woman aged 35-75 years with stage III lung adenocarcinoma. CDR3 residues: CASRGGGLMNTGELFF. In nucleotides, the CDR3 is TGTGCCAGCAGAGGAGGGGGACTCATGAACACCGGGGAGCTGTTTTTT.